A selection of T cell receptor beta chains follows, all from one sample in a study of T cells expressing NK-cell markers. TCRdb re-called the 5' RACE reads, yielding one record per CDR3 amino acid sequence without DNA. The table lists just under 150,000 distinct CDR3 sequences. Sequencing was done on a sample of blood T cells: a sorted CD56 or NKG2C T cell subset, CD4+ or CD8+ T cells, or bulk PBMC T cells (not recorded which). Every receptor here comes from a man between 18 and 35 years old in good health. Both conserved end residues are part of each CDR3.

J	V	CDR3
TRBJ2-5	TRBV6-5	CASSYFNRGQETQYF
TRBJ2-5	TRBV27	CASSLLGDEETQYF
TRBJ2-1	TRBV20-1	CSAREQGGSSYNEQFF
TRBJ2-1	TRBV12-3/TRBV12-4	CASSLVDSINEQFF
TRBJ2-5	TRBV29-1	CSVEDRGTEETQYF
TRBJ2-1	TRBV12-5	CASGETSGTDNEQFF
TRBJ2-3	TRBV20-1	CSARGKGLSTDTQYF
TRBJ2-3	TRBV13	CASSSRGPEGADTQYF
TRBJ2-1	TRBV20-1	CSARGLGSSYNEQFF
TRBJ1-1	TRBV5-6	CASSPRKDRRDEAFF
TRBJ1-1	TRBV4-3	CASSQDSTGRSPAFF
TRBJ2-5	TRBV19	CASRERLQETQYF
TRBJ2-2	TRBV7-9	CASSHPHRVDTGELFF
TRBJ2-1	TRBV27	CASSLTPGTSGYNEQFF
TRBJ2-1	TRBV11-2	CASSLTLAEAYNEQFF
TRBJ2-1	TRBV20-1	CSARDGLTGGNEQFF
TRBJ2-5	TRBV5-1	CASSYSLGGRAVETQYF
TRBJ2-5	TRBV29-1	CSVVRTASAETQYF
TRBJ2-7	TRBV7-9	CASSLGGFGEQYF
TRBJ1-4	TRBV4-3	CASSQDGHRDEKLFF
TRBJ2-5	TRBV6-5	CASSLSQRETHGTQYF
TRBJ2-1	TRBV7-9	CASSPRPGQGASNEQFF
TRBJ1-1	TRBV4-1	CASSQDSGAPNTEAFF
TRBJ2-5	TRBV12-3/TRBV12-4	CASSITAGGTETQYF
TRBJ2-7	TRBV29-1	CSVEDQRVGEQYF
TRBJ2-1	TRBV10-3	CAIRTPPPYNEQFF
TRBJ1-4	TRBV5-1	CASSSGTATNEKLFF
TRBJ2-3	TRBV7-8	CASSGSPQGARTDTQYF
TRBJ2-1	TRBV20-1	CSARDWSGPEQFF
TRBJ2-1	TRBV10-3	CAISGGDAWSPYNEQFF
TRBJ2-5	TRBV29-1	CSVGTGPETQYF
TRBJ2-2	TRBV12-3/TRBV12-4	CASSLSTSGELFF
TRBJ2-7	TRBV4-2	CASSHGRHGSYEQYF
TRBJ2-3	TRBV9	CASSPSGLDTQYF
TRBJ2-5	TRBV29-1	CSVDRESIGETQYF